These T cell receptor beta chains were read from a single sample in a study of cytomegalovirus exposure and HLA in healthy donors. Generated by immunoSEQ multiplex PCR, the TCRdb table keeps only in-frame clones and is missing some. This sample has 150,000 to 200,000 clones, with about 86% found just once. Sequencing was performed on PBMCs. Receptors originate from a woman aged 18-29 years in good health and CMV-seropositive. Each CDR3 is given with its conserved first and last residue. A D gene is named only where the DNA matches it firmly. Size values are once, few and many counts, or a class for expanded clones, and some rows have none.

J: TRBJ2-3; size: .; V: TRBV19; D: TRBD2; CDR3: CASSIKAGVPAGQYF; DNA: TGTGCCAGTAGTATAAAAGCGGGGGTACCCGCGGGGCAGTATTTT
J: TRBJ2-2; size: .; V: TRBV7-3; D: TRBD2; CDR3: CASSLSPGIAGLAGELFF; DNA: TGTGCCAGCAGCTTATCTCCTGGGATAGCGGGGTTAGCCGGGGAGCTGTTTTTT
J: TRBJ1-6; size: .; V: TRBV19; D: .; CDR3: CASSSGQNNSPLHF; DNA: TGTGCCAGTAGTTCGGGACAAAATAATTCACCCCTCCACTTT
J: TRBJ1-5; size: .; V: TRBV7-9; D: TRBD1; CDR3: CASSPTGDGNQPQHF; DNA: TGTGCCAGCAGCCCGACAGGGGACGGCAATCAGCCCCAGCATTTT
J: TRBJ1-6; size: .; V: TRBV6-4; D: .; CDR3: CAGFRVEGSPLHF; DNA: TGTGCCGGATTCAGGGTAGAAGGTTCACCCCTCCACTTT
J: TRBJ1-6; size: .; V: TRBV28; D: .; CDR3: CASSFGPADSGSNSPLHF; DNA: TGTGCCAGCAGTTTCGGTCCAGCCGATTCGGGTAGTAATTCACCCCTCCACTTT
J: TRBJ1-5; size: .; V: TRBV19; D: TRBD1; CDR3: CASKRTGYDQPQHF; DNA: TGTGCCAGTAAGCGGACAGGCTATGATCAGCCCCAGCATTTT
J: TRBJ1-1; size: .; V: TRBV2; D: .; CDR3: CASLRGKDTEAFF; DNA: TGTGCCAGCCTCCGAGGGAAGGACACTGAAGCTTTCTTT
J: TRBJ2-2; size: .; V: TRBV7-6; D: .; CDR3: CASSVRSGTSTGELLF; DNA: TGTGCCAGCAGCGTAAGATCCGGGACATCCACCGGGGAGCTGCTTTTT
J: TRBJ2-2; size: .; V: TRBV28; D: TRBD1; CDR3: CAIRQGNTGELFF; DNA: TGTGCCATAAGACAGGGAAACACCGGGGAGCTGTTTTTT
J: TRBJ1-5; size: .; V: TRBV4-1; D: .; CDR3: CASSQDSSNQPQHF; DNA: TGCGCCAGCAGCCAGGACTCTAGCAATCAGCCCCAGCATTTT
J: TRBJ2-4; size: once; V: TRBV6-1; D: TRBD1; CDR3: CASRAATGLNSQYF; DNA: TGTGCCAGCAGGGCTGCGACAGGGTTAAACAGTCAGTACTTC
J: TRBJ1-4; size: once; V: TRBV9; D: TRBD1; CDR3: CASSPTGGFTTNEKLFF; DNA: TGTGCCAGCAGCCCCACAGGGGGGTTTACAACTAATGAAAAACTGTTTTTT
J: TRBJ1-6; size: .; V: TRBV11-2; D: .; CDR3: CASSPGHGNSPLHF; DNA: TGTGCCAGCAGCCCCGGACACGGAAATTCACCCCTCCACTTT
J: TRBJ2-7; size: .; V: TRBV19; D: .; CDR3: CASSAQGGYEQYF; DNA: TGTGCCAGTAGTGCCCAGGGTGGCTACGAGCAGTACTTC
J: TRBJ2-3; size: .; V: TRBV9; D: TRBD2; CDR3: CASTEALAGGLADTQYF; DNA: TGTGCCAGCACCGAAGCTCTAGCGGGGGGGCTCGCAGATACGCAGTATTTT
J: TRBJ2-6; size: .; V: TRBV7-9; D: .; CDR3: CASSLRQHYSGANVLTF; DNA: TGTGCCAGCAGCTTACGGCAGCACTACTCTGGGGCCAACGTCCTGACTTTC
J: TRBJ1-1; size: .; V: TRBV13; D: .; CDR3: CASSRIDDLNTEASF; DNA: TGTGCCAGCAGCCGTATAGACGACTTGAACACTGAAGCTTCCTTT
J: TRBJ2-1; size: .; V: TRBV5-4; D: TRBD2; CDR3: CASSRPGLAGYNEQFF; DNA: TGTGCCAGCAGCCGTCCGGGACTAGCGGGATACAATGAGCAGTTCTTC
J: TRBJ2-2; size: .; V: TRBV7-9; D: TRBD1; CDR3: CASSSPKRFRDRVTGELFF; DNA: TGTGCCAGCAGCTCCCCTAAGCGATTCCGGGACAGGGTCACCGGGGAGCTGTTTTTT
J: TRBJ2-1; size: once; V: TRBV7-7; D: TRBD2; CDR3: CASSLTASGYNEQFF; DNA: TGTGCTAGCAGCTTAACGGCTAGCGGGTACAATGAGCAGTTCTTC
J: TRBJ1-2; size: .; V: TRBV11-2; D: .; CDR3: CASSLVGGAAYGYTF; DNA: TGTGCCAGCAGCTTAGTTGGGGGGGCCGCCTATGGCTACACCTTC
J: TRBJ2-3; size: .; V: TRBV11-3; D: TRBD1; CDR3: CASSFPGQGRSTDTQYF; DNA: TGTGCCAGCAGCTTCCCCGGACAGGGAAGGTCCACAGATACGCAGTATTTT